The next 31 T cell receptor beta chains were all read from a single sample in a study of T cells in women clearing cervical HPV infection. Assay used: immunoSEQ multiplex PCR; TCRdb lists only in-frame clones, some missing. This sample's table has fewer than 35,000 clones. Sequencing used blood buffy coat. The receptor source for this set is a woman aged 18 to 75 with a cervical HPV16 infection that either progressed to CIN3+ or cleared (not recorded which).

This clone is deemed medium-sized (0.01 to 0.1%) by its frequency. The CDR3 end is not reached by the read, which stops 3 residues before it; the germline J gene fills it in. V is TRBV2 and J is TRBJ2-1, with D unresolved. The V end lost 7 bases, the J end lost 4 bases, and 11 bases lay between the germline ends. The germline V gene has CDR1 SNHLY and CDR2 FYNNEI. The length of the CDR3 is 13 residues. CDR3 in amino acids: CASKVALYNEQFF. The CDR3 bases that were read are TGTGCCAGCAAGGTTGCCCTTTACAATGAG. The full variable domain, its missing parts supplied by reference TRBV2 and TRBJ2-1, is EPEVTQTPSHQVTQMGQEVILRCVPISNHLYFYWYRQILGQKVEFLVSFYNNEISEKSEIFDDQFSVERPDGSNFTLKIRSTKLEDSAMYFCASKVALYNEQFFGPGTRLTVL.

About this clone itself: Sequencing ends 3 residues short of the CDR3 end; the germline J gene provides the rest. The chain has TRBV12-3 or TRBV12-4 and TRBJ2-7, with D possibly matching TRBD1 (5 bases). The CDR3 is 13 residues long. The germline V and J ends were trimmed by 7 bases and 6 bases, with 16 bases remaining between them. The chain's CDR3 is CASTRAGKGEQYF. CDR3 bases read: TGTGCCAGCACTAGGGCAGGGAAGGGCGAG.

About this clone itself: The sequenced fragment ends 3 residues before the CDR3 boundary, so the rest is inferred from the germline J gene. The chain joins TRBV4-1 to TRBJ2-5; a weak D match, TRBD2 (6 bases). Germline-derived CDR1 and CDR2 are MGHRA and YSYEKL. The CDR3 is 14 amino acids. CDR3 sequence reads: CASSQASETDTQYF. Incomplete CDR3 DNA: TGCGCCAGCAGCCAGGCTAGCGAAACAGATACC.

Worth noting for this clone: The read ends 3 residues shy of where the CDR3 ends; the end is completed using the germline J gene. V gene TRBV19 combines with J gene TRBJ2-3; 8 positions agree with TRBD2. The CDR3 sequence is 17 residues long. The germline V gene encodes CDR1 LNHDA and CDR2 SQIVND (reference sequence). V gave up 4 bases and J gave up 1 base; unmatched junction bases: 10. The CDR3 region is CASSKDRLAIGTDTQYF. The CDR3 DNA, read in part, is TGTGCCAGTAGTAAGGACCGACTAGCGATAGGCACAGATACG.

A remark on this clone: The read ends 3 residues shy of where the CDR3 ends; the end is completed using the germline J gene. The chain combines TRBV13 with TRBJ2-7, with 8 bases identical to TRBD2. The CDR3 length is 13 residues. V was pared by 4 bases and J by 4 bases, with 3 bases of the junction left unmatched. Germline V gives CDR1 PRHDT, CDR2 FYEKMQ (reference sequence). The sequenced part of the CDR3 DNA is TGTGCCAGCAGCTCTAGCGGGTCGTACGAG. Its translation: CASSSSGSYE. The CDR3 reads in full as CASSSSGSYEQYF.

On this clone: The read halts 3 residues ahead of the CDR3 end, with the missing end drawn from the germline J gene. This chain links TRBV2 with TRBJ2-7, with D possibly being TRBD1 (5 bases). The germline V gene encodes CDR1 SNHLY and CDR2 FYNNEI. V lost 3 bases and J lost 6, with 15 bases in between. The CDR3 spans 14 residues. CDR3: CASSEAQGRPEQYF. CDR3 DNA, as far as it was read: TGTGCCAGCAGTGAGGCGCAGGGTCGACCCGAG. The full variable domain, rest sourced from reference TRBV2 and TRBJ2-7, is EPEVTQTPSHQVTQMGQEVILRCVPISNHLYFYWYRQILGQKVEFLVSFYNNEISEKSEIFDDQFSVERPDGSNFTLKIRSTKLEDSAMYFCASSEAQGRPEQYFGPGTRLTVT.

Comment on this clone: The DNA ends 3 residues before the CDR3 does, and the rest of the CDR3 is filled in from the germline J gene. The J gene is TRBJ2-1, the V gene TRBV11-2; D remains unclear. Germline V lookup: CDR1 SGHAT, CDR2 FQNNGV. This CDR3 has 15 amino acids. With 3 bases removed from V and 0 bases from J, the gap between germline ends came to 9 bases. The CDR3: CASSLEHSSYNEQFF. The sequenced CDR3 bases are TGTGCCAGCAGCTTGGAGCACAGCTCCTACAATGAG.

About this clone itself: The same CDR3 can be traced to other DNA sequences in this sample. This CDR3 reads CASSVAESTDTQYF. The CDR3 bases that were read are TGTGCCAGCAGCGTAGCGGAGAGCACAGATACG. J is TRBJ2-3 and V is TRBV5-6; possibly TRBD2 for D (6 bases). The read stops 3 residues short of the end of the CDR3; the missing end is completed from the germline J gene. Trimming removed 4 bases from V and 0 bases from J, with 9 bases in between. Germline V gene lookup returns CDR1 SGHDT and CDR2 YYEEEE. This CDR3 has 14 residues.

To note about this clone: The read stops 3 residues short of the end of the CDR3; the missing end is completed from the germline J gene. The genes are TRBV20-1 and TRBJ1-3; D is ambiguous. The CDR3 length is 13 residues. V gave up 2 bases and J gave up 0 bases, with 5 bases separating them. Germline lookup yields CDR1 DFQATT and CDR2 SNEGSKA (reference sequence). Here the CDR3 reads CSARSYSGNTIYF. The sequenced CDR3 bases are TGCAGTGCTAGATCCTACTCTGGAAACACC.

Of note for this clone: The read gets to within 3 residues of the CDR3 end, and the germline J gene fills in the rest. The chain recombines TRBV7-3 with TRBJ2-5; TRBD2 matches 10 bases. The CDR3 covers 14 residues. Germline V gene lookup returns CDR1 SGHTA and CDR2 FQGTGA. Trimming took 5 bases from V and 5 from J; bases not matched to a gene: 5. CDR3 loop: CASSSGAGGETQYF. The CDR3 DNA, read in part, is TGTGCCAGCAGCAGTGGAGCGGGAGGGGAGACC.

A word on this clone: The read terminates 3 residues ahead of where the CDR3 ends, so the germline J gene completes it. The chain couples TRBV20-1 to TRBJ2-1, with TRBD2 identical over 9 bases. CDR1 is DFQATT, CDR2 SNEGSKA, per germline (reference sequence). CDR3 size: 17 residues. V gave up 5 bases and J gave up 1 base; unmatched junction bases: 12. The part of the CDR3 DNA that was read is TGCAGTGCTCGGAGCACAGGCGGGGGGGCTTCCTACAATGAG. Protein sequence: CSARSTGGGASYNE. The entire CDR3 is CSARSTGGGASYNEQFF.

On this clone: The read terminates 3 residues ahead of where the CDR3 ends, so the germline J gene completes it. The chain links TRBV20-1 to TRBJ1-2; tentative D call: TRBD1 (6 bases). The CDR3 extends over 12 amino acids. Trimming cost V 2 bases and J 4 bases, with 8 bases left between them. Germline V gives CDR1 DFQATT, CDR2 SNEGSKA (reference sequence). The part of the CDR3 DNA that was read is TGCAGTGCTAGAACAGGGACCTATGGC. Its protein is CSARTGTYG. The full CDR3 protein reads CSARTGTYGYTF.

The CDR3 reads CASSSGVDEQYF. The sequenced part of the CDR3 DNA is TGTGCCAGCAGTTCCGGGGTTGACGAG. The chain has TRBV7-9 and TRBJ2-7, with D perhaps matching TRBD2 (5 bases). With the read ending 3 residues before the CDR3 end, the germline J gene is used to fill in that end. Germline V CDR1 and CDR2: SEHNR, FQNEAQ (reference sequence). Deletions cut 6 bases from V and 5 bases from J, with 11 bases between. This CDR3 is built from 12 residues.

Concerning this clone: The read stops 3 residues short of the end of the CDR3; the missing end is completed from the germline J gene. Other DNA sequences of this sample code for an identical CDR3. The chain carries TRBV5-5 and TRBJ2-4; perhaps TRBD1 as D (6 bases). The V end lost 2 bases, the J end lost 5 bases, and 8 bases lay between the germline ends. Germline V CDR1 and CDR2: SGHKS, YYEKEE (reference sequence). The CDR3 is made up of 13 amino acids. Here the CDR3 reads CASSLPGENIQYF. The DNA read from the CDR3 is TGTGCCAGCAGCTTACCAGGGGAAAACATT.

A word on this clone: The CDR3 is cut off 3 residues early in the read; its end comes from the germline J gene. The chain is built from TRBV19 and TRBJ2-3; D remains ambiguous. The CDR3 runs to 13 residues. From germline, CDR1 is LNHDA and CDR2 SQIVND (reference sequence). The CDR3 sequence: CASSVRSNQPQYF. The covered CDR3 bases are TGTGCCAGTAGTGTGCGGTCGAATCAGCCG.

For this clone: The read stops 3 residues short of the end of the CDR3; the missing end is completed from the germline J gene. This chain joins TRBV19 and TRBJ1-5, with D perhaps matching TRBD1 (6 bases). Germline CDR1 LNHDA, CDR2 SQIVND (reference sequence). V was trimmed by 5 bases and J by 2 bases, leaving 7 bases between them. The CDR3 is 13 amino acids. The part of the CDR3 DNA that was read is TGTGCCAGTAGTGGACAGCGCAATCAGCCC. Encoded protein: CASSGQRNQP. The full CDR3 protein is CASSGQRNQPQHF.

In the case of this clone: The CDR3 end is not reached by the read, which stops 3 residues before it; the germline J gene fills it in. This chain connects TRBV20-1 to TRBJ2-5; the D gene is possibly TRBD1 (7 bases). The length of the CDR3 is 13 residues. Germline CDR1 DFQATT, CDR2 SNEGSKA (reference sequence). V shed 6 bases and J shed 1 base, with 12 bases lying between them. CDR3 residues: CSATGEVQETQYF. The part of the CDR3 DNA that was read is TGCAGTGCCACAGGGGAGGTCCAAGAGACC.

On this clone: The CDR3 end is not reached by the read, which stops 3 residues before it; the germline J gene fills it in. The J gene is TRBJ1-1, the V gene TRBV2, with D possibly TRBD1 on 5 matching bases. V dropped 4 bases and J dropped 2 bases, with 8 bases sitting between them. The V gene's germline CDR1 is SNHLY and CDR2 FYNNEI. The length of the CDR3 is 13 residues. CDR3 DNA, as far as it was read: TGTGCCAGCAGTGGACAGACAAACACTGAA. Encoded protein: CASSGQTNTE. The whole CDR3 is CASSGQTNTEAFF. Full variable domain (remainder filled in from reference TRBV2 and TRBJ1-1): EPEVTQTPSHQVTQMGQEVILRCVPISNHLYFYWYRQILGQKVEFLVSFYNNEISEKSEIFDDQFSVERPDGSNFTLKIRSTKLEDSAMYFCASSGQTNTEAFFGQGTRLTVV.

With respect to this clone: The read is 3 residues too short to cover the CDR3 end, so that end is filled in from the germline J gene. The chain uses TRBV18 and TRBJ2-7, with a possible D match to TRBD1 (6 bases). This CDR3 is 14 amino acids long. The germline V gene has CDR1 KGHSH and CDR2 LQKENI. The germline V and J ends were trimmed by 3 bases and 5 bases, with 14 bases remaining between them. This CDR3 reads CASSPRTESDEQYF. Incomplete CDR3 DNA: TGTGCCAGCTCACCCCGGACAGAATCCGACGAG.

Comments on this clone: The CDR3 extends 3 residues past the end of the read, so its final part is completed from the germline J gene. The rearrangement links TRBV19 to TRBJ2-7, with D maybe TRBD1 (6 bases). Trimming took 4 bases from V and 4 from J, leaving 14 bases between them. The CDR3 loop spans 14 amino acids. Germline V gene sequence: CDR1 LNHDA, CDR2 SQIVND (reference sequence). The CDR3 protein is CASSNGQGPYEQYF. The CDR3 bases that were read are TGTGCCAGTAGTAACGGGCAGGGGCCGTACGAG.

The sequenced part of the CDR3 DNA is TGTGCCAGCAGAGGGGGACAGGTTCCTAATGAAAAA. Protein product: CASRGGQVPNEK. The whole CDR3 sequence is CASRGGQVPNEKLFF. The chain is built from TRBV2 and TRBJ1-4, with TRBD1 matching 8 bases. The CDR3 extends 3 residues past the end of the read, so its final part is completed from the germline J gene. This CDR3 has 15 residues. V was pared by 6 bases and J by 3 bases, with 6 bases of the junction left unmatched. CDR1 is SNHLY and CDR2 is FYNNEI in the germline V gene.

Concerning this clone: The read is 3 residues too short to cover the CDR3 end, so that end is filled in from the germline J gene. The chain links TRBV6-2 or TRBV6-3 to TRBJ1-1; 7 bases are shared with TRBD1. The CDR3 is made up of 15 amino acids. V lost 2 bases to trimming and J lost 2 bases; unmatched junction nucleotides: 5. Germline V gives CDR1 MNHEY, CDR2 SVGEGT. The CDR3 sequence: CASSYRDRVNTEAFF. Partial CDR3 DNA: TGTGCCAGCAGTTACCGAGACAGGGTTAACACTGAA.

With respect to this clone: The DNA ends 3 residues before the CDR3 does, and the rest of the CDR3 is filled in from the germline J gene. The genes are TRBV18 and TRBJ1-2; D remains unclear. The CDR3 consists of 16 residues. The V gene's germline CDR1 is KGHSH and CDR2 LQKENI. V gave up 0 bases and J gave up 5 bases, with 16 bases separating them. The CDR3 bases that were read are TGTGCCAGCTCACCACCTTTGGCACAGAGAATGTATGGC. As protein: CASSPPLAQRMYG. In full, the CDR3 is CASSPPLAQRMYGYTF.

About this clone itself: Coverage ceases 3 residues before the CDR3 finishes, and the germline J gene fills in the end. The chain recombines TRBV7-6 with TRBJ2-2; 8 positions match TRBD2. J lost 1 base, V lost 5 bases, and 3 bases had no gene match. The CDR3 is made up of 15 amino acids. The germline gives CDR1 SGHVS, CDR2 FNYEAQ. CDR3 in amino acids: CASSLGTRNTGELFF. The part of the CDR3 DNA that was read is TGTGCCAGCAGCCTCGGGACTAGGAACACCGGGGAG. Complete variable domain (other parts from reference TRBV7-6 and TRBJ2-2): GAGVSQSPRYKVTKRGQDVALRCDPISGHVSLYWYRQALGQGPEFLTYFNYEAQQDKSGLPNDRFSAERPEGSISTLTIQRTEQRDSAMYRCASSLGTRNTGELFFGEGSRLTVL.

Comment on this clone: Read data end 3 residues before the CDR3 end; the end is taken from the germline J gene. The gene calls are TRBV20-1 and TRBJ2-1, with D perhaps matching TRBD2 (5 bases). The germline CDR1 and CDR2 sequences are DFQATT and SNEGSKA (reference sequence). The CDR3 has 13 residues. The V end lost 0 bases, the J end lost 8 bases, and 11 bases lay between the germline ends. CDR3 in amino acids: CSARELTADEQFF. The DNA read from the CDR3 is TGCAGTGCTAGAGAATTAACAGCGGATGAG.

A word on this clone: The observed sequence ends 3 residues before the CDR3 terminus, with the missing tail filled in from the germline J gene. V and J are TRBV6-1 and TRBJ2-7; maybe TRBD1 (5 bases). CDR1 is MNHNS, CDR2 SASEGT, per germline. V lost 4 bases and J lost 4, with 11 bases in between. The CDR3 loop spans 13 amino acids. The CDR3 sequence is CASSAGREYEQYF. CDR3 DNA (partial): TGTGCCAGCAGTGCCGGCAGGGAATACGAG.

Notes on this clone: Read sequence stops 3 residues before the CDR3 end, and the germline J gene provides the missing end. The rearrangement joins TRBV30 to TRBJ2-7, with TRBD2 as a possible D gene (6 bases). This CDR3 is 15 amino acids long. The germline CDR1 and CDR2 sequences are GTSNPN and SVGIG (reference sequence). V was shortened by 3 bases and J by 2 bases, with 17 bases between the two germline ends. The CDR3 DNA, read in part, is TGTGCCTGGAGCGCCACTAGCTTTAACGCCTACGAG. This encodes CAWSATSFNAYE. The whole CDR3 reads CAWSATSFNAYEQYF.

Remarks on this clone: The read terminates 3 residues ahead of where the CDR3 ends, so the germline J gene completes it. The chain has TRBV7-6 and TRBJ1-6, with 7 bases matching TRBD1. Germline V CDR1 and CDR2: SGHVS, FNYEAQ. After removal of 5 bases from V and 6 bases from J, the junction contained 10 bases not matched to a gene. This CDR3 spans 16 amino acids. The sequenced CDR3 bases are TGTGCCAGCAGCGCTGAACAGGGGCGGCTTAATTCACCC. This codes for CASSAEQGRLNSP. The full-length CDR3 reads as CASSAEQGRLNSPLHF. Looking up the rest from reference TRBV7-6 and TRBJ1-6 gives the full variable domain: GAGVSQSPRYKVTKRGQDVALRCDPISGHVSLYWYRQALGQGPEFLTYFNYEAQQDKSGLPNDRFSAERPEGSISTLTIQRTEQRDSAMYRCASSAEQGRLNSPLHFGNGTRLTVT.

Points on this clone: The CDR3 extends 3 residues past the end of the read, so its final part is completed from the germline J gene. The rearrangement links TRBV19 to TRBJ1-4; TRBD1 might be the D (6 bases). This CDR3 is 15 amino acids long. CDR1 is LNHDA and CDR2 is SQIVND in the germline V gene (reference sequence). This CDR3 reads CASSQGTSGANVLFF. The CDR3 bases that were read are TGTGCCAGTAGTCAGGGGACCTCTGGGGCCAACGTA.

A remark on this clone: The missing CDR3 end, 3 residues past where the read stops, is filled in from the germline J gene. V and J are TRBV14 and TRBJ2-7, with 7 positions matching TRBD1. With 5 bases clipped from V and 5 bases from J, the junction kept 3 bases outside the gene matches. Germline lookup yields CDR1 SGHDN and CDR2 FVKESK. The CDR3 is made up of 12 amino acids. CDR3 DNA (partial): TGTGCCAGCAGCTTGACAGGGAACGAG. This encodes CASSLTGNE. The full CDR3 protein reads CASSLTGNEQYF.

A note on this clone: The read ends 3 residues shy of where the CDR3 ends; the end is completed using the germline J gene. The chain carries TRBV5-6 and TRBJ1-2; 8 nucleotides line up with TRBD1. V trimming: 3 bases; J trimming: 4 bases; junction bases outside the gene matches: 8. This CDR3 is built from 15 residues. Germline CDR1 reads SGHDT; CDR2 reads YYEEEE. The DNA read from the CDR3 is TGTGCCAGCAGCTGGATGGACAGGGAAGCCTATGGC. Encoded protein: CASSWMDREAYG. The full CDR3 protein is CASSWMDREAYGYTF.